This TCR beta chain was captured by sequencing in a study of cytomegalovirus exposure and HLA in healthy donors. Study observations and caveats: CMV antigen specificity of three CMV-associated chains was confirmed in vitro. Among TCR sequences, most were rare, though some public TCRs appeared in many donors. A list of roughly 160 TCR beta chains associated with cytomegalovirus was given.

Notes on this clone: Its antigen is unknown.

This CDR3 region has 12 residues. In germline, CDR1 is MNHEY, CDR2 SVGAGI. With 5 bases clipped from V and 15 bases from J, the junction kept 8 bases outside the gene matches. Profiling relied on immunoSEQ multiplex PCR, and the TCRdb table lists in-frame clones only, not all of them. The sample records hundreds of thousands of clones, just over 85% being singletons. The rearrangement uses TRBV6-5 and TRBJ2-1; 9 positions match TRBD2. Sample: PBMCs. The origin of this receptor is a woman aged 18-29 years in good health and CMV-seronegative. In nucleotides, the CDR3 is TGTGCCAGCAGTGCTGACGGACTAGCGTGGTTCTTC. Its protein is CASSADGLAWFF.